The 21 T cell receptor beta chains in this list originate from one sample, sequenced in a study of cytomegalovirus exposure and HLA in healthy donors (dated by TCRdb to the late 2010s). The library was made by the immunoSEQ multiplex PCR assay. A mixture of 60 forward primers for TCR Vbeta segments and 13 reverse primers for TCR Jbeta segments was used in the multiplex PCR. TCRdb provides this immuneACCESS table in a form limited to in-frame rearrangements. Some clones are lacking; in checked studies, under half of them reflect an unresolved V gene, and why the rest are absent is not known. The sample yields some 180,000 clones; just under 80% were counted once. Under 2% of the sample is in the top ten clones. Sequenced: PBMCs. The receptors come from a woman in her twenties or thirties in good health and CMV-seronegative.

The chain couples TRBV5-1 to TRBJ2-3; 8 nucleotides line up with TRBD2. V shed 5 bases and J 0 bases; nucleotides not matched to a gene: 5. The CDR3 consists of 15 residues. Germline V gene sequence: CDR1 SGHRS, CDR2 YFSETQ. In DNA, the CDR3 is TGCGCCAGCAGGAATAGCGGGGTCAGCACAGATACGCAGTATTTT. Translated: CASRNSGVSTDTQYF.

As to this clone: The CDR3 carries no conserved terminal phenylalanine or tryptophan, so it likely arises from a read error. The V gene is TRBV5-1, the J gene TRBJ1-5, with 12 bases matching TRBD1. The CDR3 has 16 amino acids. After removal of 4 bases from V and 4 bases from J, the junction contained 6 bases not matched to a gene. The germline gives CDR1 SGHRS, CDR2 YFSETQ. CDR3 in amino acids: CASSPGQGAPNQPQHV. In nucleotides, the CDR3 is TGCGCCAGCAGCCCGGGACAGGGGGCTCCTAATCAGCCCCAGCATGTT.

The chain is built from TRBV7-8 and TRBJ2-1; 10 bases agree with TRBD2. The V gene's germline CDR1 is SGHVS and CDR2 FQNEAQ. The CDR3 runs to 17 residues. Germline trimming cut 6 bases from V and 2 bases from J; bases unmatched to any gene: 10. The CDR3 region is CASSADIAGGPYNEQFF. The CDR3 DNA reads as TGTGCCAGCAGTGCGGACATAGCGGGGGGCCCCTACAATGAGCAGTTCTTC.

This chain's CDR3 is CASSPWTGVAGYTF. In DNA form, the CDR3 reads TGCGCCAGCAGCCCTTGGACAGGGGTAGCTGGCTACACCTTC. The chain has TRBV5-1 and TRBJ1-2; 9 bases match TRBD1. V shed 4 bases, J shed 7 bases, and the junction held 8 bases outside the gene matches. The CDR3 has 14 amino acids. The germline V gene encodes CDR1 SGHRS and CDR2 YFSETQ.

This chain connects TRBV2 to TRBJ1-3, with D maybe TRBD1 (6 bases). The CDR3 covers 17 residues. Trimming took 7 bases from V and 0 from J, leaving 19 bases between them. Germline assignment: CDR1 SNHLY and CDR2 FYNNEI. As DNA, the CDR3 is TGTGCCAGCACCCCAACCGCCAGGGGAAACTCTGGAAACACCATATATTTT. Residues: CASTPTARGNSGNTIYF.

This clone was found once. A read error may produce the germline difference seen at one junction end. The genes are TRBV7-9 and TRBJ1-2; D possibly corresponds to TRBD1 (5 bases). The CDR3 runs to 11 residues. Germline CDR1 is SEHNR and CDR2 is FQNEAQ (reference sequence). Written as DNA, the CDR3 is TGCTTGGACGGCCCGTCTGAAGCGGGGCTTTTC. Amino acids: CLDGPSEAGLF.

The rearrangement links TRBV5-1 to TRBJ1-1; 7 bases fit TRBD1. J gave up 6 bases and V 4 bases, and 6 bases lay outside the gene matches. The CDR3 length is 13 residues. CDR1 is SGHRS, CDR2 YFSETQ, per germline. The CDR3 nucleotides are TGCGCCAGCAGCCTAAGACAGGGCGCTGAAGCTTTCTTT. Protein sequence: CASSLRQGAEAFF.

CDR3 nucleotides: TGTGCCAGCAGCGACCGGGACAGAACTTCTTCTTATGAGCAGTTCTTC. Amino acid sequence: CASSDRDRTSSYEQFF. This chain links TRBV9 with TRBJ2-1; 7 bases agree with TRBD1. Per germline, CDR1 SGDLS and CDR2 YYNGEE. After removal of 3 bases from V and 8 bases from J, the junction contained 14 bases not matched to a gene. The CDR3 runs 16 residues.

The rearrangement links TRBV13 to TRBJ1-2, with a possible D match to TRBD1 (5 bases). V was pared by 8 bases and J by 1 base, with 11 bases between. Germline-derived CDR1 and CDR2 are PRHDT and FYEKMQ (reference sequence). CDR3 length: 13 residues. DNA for the CDR3: TGTGCCAGCGGCCAAGGGGTTAACTATGGCTACACCTTC. This translates into CASGQGVNYGYTF. Supplemented by reference TRBV13 and TRBJ1-2, the full variable domain reads AAGVIQSPRHLIKEKRETATLKCYPIPRHDTVYWYQQGPGQDPQFLISFYEKMQSDKGSIPDRFSAQQFSDYHSELNMSSLELGDSALYFCASGQGVNYGYTFGSGTRLTVV.

The V gene is TRBV7-6, the J gene TRBJ1-2, with unresolved D. Trimming cost V 6 bases and J 2 bases, with 19 bases left between them. There are 16 residues in the CDR3. Germline CDR1 reads SGHVS; CDR2 reads FNYEAQ. The CDR3 DNA is TGTGCCAGCAGTATGGTAGGAGTCGAGCTGAACTATGGCTACACCTTC. It translates to CASSMVGVELNYGYTF.

This chain links TRBV6-6 with TRBJ1-1; D is unresolved. Germline CDR1 reads MNHNY; CDR2 reads SVGAGI (reference sequence). This CDR3 comprises 11 residues. Trimming took off 5 bases at V and 7 bases at J, with 8 bases between the two ends. The CDR3 protein is CASSGSLEAFF. The CDR3 DNA is TGTGCCAGCAGTGGTAGCCTTGAAGCTTTCTTT.

The chain carries TRBV2 and TRBJ2-6; 11 positions agree with TRBD1. This CDR3 comprises 17 residues. Germline V CDR1 and CDR2: SNHLY, FYNNEI. Trimming cost V 10 bases and J 0 bases; bases outside gene matches: 8. CDR3 region: CATKRDRGFSGANVLTF. For the CDR3, the DNA is TGTGCCACCAAAAGGGACAGGGGGTTCTCTGGGGCCAACGTCCTGACTTTC. The full variable domain, completed using reference TRBV2 and TRBJ2-6, is EPEVTQTPSHQVTQMGQEVILRCVPISNHLYFYWYRQILGQKVEFLVSFYNNEISEKSEIFDDQFSVERPDGSNFTLKIRSTKLEDSAMYFCATKRDRGFSGANVLTFGAGSRLTVL.

V and J are TRBV19 and TRBJ2-3; D perhaps matches TRBD2 (6 bases). The germline V gene has CDR1 LNHDA and CDR2 SQIVND (reference sequence). The V end lost 3 bases, the J end lost 3 bases, and 16 bases lay between the germline ends. The CDR3 consists of 16 residues. This CDR3 is CASSIWRGGGTDTQYF. Written as DNA, the CDR3 is TGTGCCAGTAGTATCTGGCGGGGTGGAGGGACAGATACGCAGTATTTT.

The rearrangement uses TRBV10-1 and TRBJ1-5; TRBD1 might be the D (5 bases). The CDR3 contains 13 residues. CDR1 is WNHNN and CDR2 is SYGVQD in the germline V gene (reference sequence). Trimming stripped 4 bases from V and 7 bases from J, with 11 bases between. CDR3 sequence: CASSATGWQPQHF. The CDR3 nucleotides read TGCGCCAGCAGTGCTACAGGATGGCAGCCCCAGCATTTT.

The chain uses TRBV18 and TRBJ2-7, with 8 positions matching TRBD1. With 3 bases clipped from V and 1 base from J, the junction kept 2 bases outside the gene matches. The CDR3 contains 14 residues. CDR1 is KGHSH and CDR2 is LQKENI in the germline V gene. CDR3: CASSPRQGSYEQYF. The CDR3, as DNA: TGTGCCAGCTCACCTCGACAGGGGTCCTACGAGCAGTACTTC.

The CDR3 loop is CASSQSSGGANTGELFF. The CDR3 DNA sequence: TGTGCCAGCAGCCAGTCTAGCGGGGGGGCCAACACCGGGGAGCTGTTTTTT. The rearrangement uses TRBV4-2 and TRBJ2-2, with 12 nucleotides matching TRBD2. V dropped 3 bases and J dropped 2; count of bases not matched to a gene: 4. Per the germline V gene, CDR1 is LGHNA and CDR2 is YNFKEQ. This CDR3 spans 17 amino acids.

This clone was found a few times. The chain recombines TRBV6-5 with TRBJ2-3; 11 positions agree with TRBD2. Germline V gene lookup returns CDR1 MNHEY and CDR2 SVGAGI. This CDR3 comprises 15 residues. Germline trimming cut 2 bases from V and 6 bases from J; bases unmatched to any gene: 4. The CDR3 DNA follows: TGTGCCAGCAGTTACGTTAGCGGGGGGGCCGATACGCAGTATTTT. Translating gives CASSYVSGGADTQYF.

This chain uses TRBV5-1 with TRBJ1-1; tentatively, D is TRBD1 (6 bases). The germline V gene has CDR1 SGHRS and CDR2 YFSETQ. The CDR3 has 14 residues. V was trimmed by 4 bases and J by 4 bases, leaving 14 bases between them. The DNA of the CDR3 is TGCGCCAGCAGCCTTCTAGGGGGGGCCACTGAAGCTTTCTTT. Amino acid sequence: CASSLLGGATEAFF.

V usage is TRBV28 and J usage is TRBJ1-1; 7 nucleotides align to TRBD1. The CDR3 is 16 amino acids. From germline, CDR1 is MDHEN and CDR2 SYDVKM. Trimming took 1 base from V and 0 from J; bases not matched to a gene: 5. The CDR3, as DNA: TGTGCCAGCAGTTTATTTCAGGGGGTTTTGAACACTGAAGCTTTCTTT. Translated: CASSLFQGVLNTEAFF. Drawing the rest from reference TRBV28 and TRBJ1-1, the complete variable domain is DVKVTQSSRYLVKRTGEKVFLECVQDMDHENMFWYRQDPGLGLRLIYFSYDVKMKEKGDIPEGYSVSREKKERFSLILESASTNQTSMYLCASSLFQGVLNTEAFFGQGTRLTVV.

DNA of the CDR3: TGTGCCAGCAGGCCCTTCGGGGAGACCCAGTACTTC. It is translated as CASRPFGETQYF. This chain joins TRBV5-6 and TRBJ2-5; D ambiguous. This CDR3 has 12 amino acids. V gave up 5 bases and J gave up 5 bases, with 10 bases separating them. The germline gives CDR1 SGHDT, CDR2 YYEEEE. The full variable domain, rest sourced from reference TRBV5-6 and TRBJ2-5, is DAGVTQSPTHLIKTRGQQVTLRCSPKSGHDTVSWYQQALGQGPQFIFQYYEEEERQRGNFPDRFSGHQFPNYSSELNVNALLLGDSALYLCASRPFGETQYFGPGTRLLVL.

This chain connects TRBV27 to TRBJ2-5, with TRBD1 as a possible D gene (6 bases). Germline assignment: CDR1 MNHEY and CDR2 SMNVEV (reference sequence). The CDR3 has 16 residues. V was cut by 0 bases and J by 3 bases, with 14 bases left in between. In DNA form, the CDR3 reads TGTGCCAGCAGTTTATCGTTAGGCAGGGGTGAAGAGACCCAGTACTTC. Encoded protein: CASSLSLGRGEETQYF.